The clone carrying this TCR beta chain showed up many times. As yet, its antigen is unknown. The data stem from a study of neurological immune-mediated disorders. As for the cDNA, it was generated by 5'RACE with 10-nucleotide random UMIs. Every sequencing run produced over 200 million TCR-beta sequences, and the sequences from any one run covered 15-18 subjects. From the 5' RACE reads, TCRdb called clonotypes with MiXCR, one entry per CDR3 protein. Altogether about 79,000 distinct CDR3 sequences are present, around an eighth being singletons, with the ten largest covering roughly 7.3%. Germline V gives CDR1 SGHRS, CDR2 YFSETQ. V shed 2 bases and J shed 1 base, with 7 bases lying between them. The CDR3 loop spans 14 amino acids. Points from the study as a whole: Subjects shared no identical expanded-clone CDR3 amino acid sequences, suggesting private TCR-beta repertoires in all groups.

The sample comprised PBMCs. The source is a woman aged 45-65 years in good health. The J gene is TRBJ2-1, the V gene TRBV5-1; D gene unclear. In DNA, the CDR3 is TGCGCCAGCAGCTTAGAGTTATCCTACAATGAGCAGTTCTTC. Its translation: CASSLELSYNEQFF.